The clone carrying this T cell receptor beta chain has more than one count but fewer than ten. The antigen is unknown. The sample is drawn from a study of T cell repertoires in cytomegalovirus infection. Overall study context: Newly reported HLA-C-restricted and thoroughly characterized HLA-B-restricted CMV epitopes were employed. Carrying CMV and the relevant HLA type showed in public TCR beta signatures. General study points: The study found HLA-C-restricted CMV-specific TCR beta clonotypes dominating the ex vivo response.

TCRdb re-derived calls from the reads in MiXCR, one entry per CDR3 protein. The sample records about 89,000 distinct CDR3 sequences, approximately 32% being singletons. The length of the CDR3 is 14 residues. With 0 bases removed from V and 11 bases from J, the gap between germline ends came to 13 bases. Germline V lookup: CDR1 SEHNR, CDR2 FQNEAQ (reference sequence). The clonotype comes from a human donor in good health (CMV status not recorded). Some clones in this sample may be carry-over from other donors' samples. This sample comprised CD8+ T cells from cultured PBMCs, obtained from culture after CMV antigen stimulation. The rearrangement uses TRBV7-9 and TRBJ1-4, with D perhaps matching TRBD1 (5 bases). The CDR3 DNA reads as TGTGCCAGCAGCTTAGCCCTAGACAGCGCGAAACTGTTTTTT. This sequence encodes CASSLALDSAKLFF.